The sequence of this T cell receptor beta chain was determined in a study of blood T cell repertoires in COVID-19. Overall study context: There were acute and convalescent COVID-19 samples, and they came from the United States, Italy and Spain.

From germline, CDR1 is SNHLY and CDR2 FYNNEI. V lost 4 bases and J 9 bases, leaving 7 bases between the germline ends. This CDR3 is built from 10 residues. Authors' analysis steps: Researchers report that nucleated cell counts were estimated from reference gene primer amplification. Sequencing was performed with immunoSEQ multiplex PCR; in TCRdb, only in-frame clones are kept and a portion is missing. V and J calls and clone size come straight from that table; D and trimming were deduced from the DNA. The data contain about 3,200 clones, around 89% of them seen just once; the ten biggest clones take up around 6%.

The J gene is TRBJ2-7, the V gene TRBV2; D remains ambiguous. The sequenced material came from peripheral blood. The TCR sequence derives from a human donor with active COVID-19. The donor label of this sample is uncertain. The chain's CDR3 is CASSGYMQYV. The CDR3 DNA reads TGTGCCAGCAGTGGTTACATGCAGTACGTC.